Presented here are 7 T cell receptor beta chains from one specimen sequenced in a study of regulatory T cells in long-lasting Graves disease (dated by TCRdb to the early 2020s). The library relied on multiplex PCR. The reads were generated on an Illumina HiSeq 4000. TCR beta libraries were built with iRepertoire HTBI primers and Arm-PCR amplification of CDR3 regions. Using fastp at Q25 and MiXCR, TCRdb reprocessed the public reads and kept productive beta chains. Here each entry gathers all rows of one CDR3 protein and keeps the most common genes and DNA. Counted in this sample were roughly 500,000 distinct CDR3 sequences; more than 10% of them appeared once. The ten largest clonotypes hold roughly 8.9% of the sample. The time point label here, explained by the study, means: newly diagnosed GD, antithyroid drugs for less than 3 months. For both TCR sequencing and RNA sequencing, RNA was extracted from PBMCs using TRIzol.

These data were likewise used in another study, on T cells in Graves' hyperthyroidism and ophthalmopathy.

Material: peripheral blood mononuclear cells (PBMCs), obtained at new diagnosis, from a patient treated with antithyroid drugs. These receptors came from a woman aged 30 to 39 with Graves disease. Donor details come from another sample of the same person, matched by shared clones.

This clonotype was seen repeatedly, ten times or more. The CDR3 sequence is CASSLPHSGSYEQFF. CDR3 DNA sequence: TGTGCCAGCAGTCTCCCCCATAGCGGGAGCTATGAGCAGTTCTTC. V gene TRBV28 combines with J gene TRBJ2-1, with TRBD2 matching 9 bases. With V trimmed by 5 bases and J by 8 bases, 10 bases remained unmatched. This CDR3 contains 15 residues. The germline V gene encodes CDR1 MDHEN and CDR2 SYDVKM.

This clonotype was detected many times. V usage is TRBV5-1 and J usage is TRBJ2-6; D unresolved. The germline CDR1 and CDR2 sequences are SGHRS and YFSETQ. V was cut by 7 bases and J by 0 bases, with 14 bases left in between. The CDR3 consists of 16 residues. CDR3 protein: CASSATARSGANVLTF. In DNA form, the CDR3 reads TGCGCCAGCTCCGCGACTGCCCGCTCTGGGGCCAACGTCCTGACTTTC.

This clonotype was picked up a small number of times. Given a much more abundant clone one base away, this may be a read error. The chain carries TRBV30 and TRBJ2-3, with TRBD1 identical over 7 bases. The CDR3 has 14 amino acids. J gave up 3 bases and V 0 bases, and 3 bases lay outside the gene matches. Germline CDR1 reads GTSNPN; CDR2 reads SVGIG (reference sequence). CDR3 bases: TGTGCCTGGAGTGTGGACAGGCGGACAGATACGCAGTATTTT. This translates into CAWSVDRRTDTQYF. The complete variable domain, with remaining parts taken from reference TRBV30 and TRBJ2-3, reads SQTIHQWPATLVQPVGSPLSLECTVEGTSNPNLYWYRQAAGRGLQLLFYSVGIGQISSEVPQNLSASRPQDRQFILSSKKLLLSDSGFYLCAWSVDRRTDTQYFGPGTRLTVL.

This clonotype was seen a handful of times. The CDR3 loop is CASSSTWTGELFF. In nucleotides, the CDR3 is TGTGCCAGCAGCTCAACGTGGACCGGGGAGCTGTTTTTT. The V call is TRBV7-3, the J call TRBJ2-2; D is uncertain. Trimming shortened V by 4 bases and J by 5 bases, and 8 bases separated the two germline ends. CDR3 size: 13 residues. In germline, CDR1 is SGHTA, CDR2 FQGTGA.

This chain links TRBV7-9 with TRBJ1-2; D call uncertain. The CDR3 is 13 amino acids. From germline, CDR1 is SEHNR and CDR2 FQNEAQ (reference sequence). V lost 4 bases and J lost 6, with 12 bases in between. The CDR3 DNA is TGTGCCAGCAGCTCCAGGACTTTTGATGGCTACACCTTC. It specifies CASSSRTFDGYTF.

This clonotype has at least ten counts. This chain joins TRBV7-8 and TRBJ2-5; possible D gene TRBD1, 6 bases. CDR3 length equals 16 residues. The V end was cut by 5 bases, the J end by 4 bases, with 20 bases between. Germline values: CDR1 SGHVS, CDR2 FQNEAQ. CDR3 residues: CASSHRGWGPGETQYF. For the CDR3, the DNA is TGTGCCAGCAGCCATCGGGGTTGGGGGCCTGGAGAGACCCAGTACTTC.

V gene TRBV6-1 combines with J gene TRBJ1-2, with D unresolved. CDR1 is MNHNS and CDR2 is SASEGT in the germline V gene. This CDR3 is 17 amino acids long. V was trimmed by 6 bases and J by 3 bases, leaving 23 bases between them. This CDR3 reads CASRARRAPLGDYGYTF. The DNA for the CDR3 is TGTGCCAGCAGAGCCCGACGGGCCCCACTTGGGGACTATGGCTACACCTTC.